The T cell receptor (beta chain) under discussion was sequenced for a study of Graves' ophthalmopathy and Graves' hyperthyroidism. Germline assignment: CDR1 MGHRA and CDR2 YSYEKL. This CDR3 is 16 amino acids long. With 4 bases removed from V and 0 bases from J, the gap between germline ends came to 12 bases. Serum thyroxine and TRAb, along with clinical symptoms, thyroid ultrasound and orbital computed tomography, were what diagnosis relied on. Overall study findings and caveats: The model's ophthalmopathy progression predictions had just under 71% sensitivity and 72.22% specificity.

Transcripts of RNA were the source for amplifying TCR beta CDR3 regions. First-round RT-PCR employed HTBI primers, with a second-round multiplex PCR after it. Using its own MiXCR run on the multiplex PCR reads, TCRdb lists one record per CDR3 protein. The sample consists of approximately 1.2 million distinct CDR3 sequences, roughly two fifths of them appearing once. Points on this clonotype: What it recognizes is unknown.

Sequencing input: peripheral blood or thyroid tissue (not recorded which). The sequence was obtained from an adult man with Graves' hyperthyroidism. The chain has TRBV4-1 and TRBJ2-2; a weak D match, TRBD1 (6 bases). The CDR3 bases are TGCGCCAGCAGCCGCCCGGGACAAGCGAACACCGGGGAGCTGTTTTTT. This codes for CASSRPGQANTGELFF.